The 21 T cell receptor beta chains presented below share a single source sample, sequenced in a study of T cell changes during pregnancy in multiple sclerosis. Assay used: immunoSEQ multiplex PCR; TCRdb lists only in-frame clones, some missing. Of about 62,000 clones detected, 80% to 90% appear once; the ten largest clones hold 2% to 3%. The sample here was peripheral blood, taken in the first trimester of pregnancy. These receptors were collected from a female donor with multiple sclerosis, enrolled in a pregnancy study.

The chain joins TRBV5-6 to TRBJ1-3; no reliable D call. This CDR3 contains 16 residues. Germline CDR1 and CDR2: SGHDT and YYEEEE. Trimming pared 1 base from V and 0 bases from J, leaving 11 bases between. CDR3 coding DNA: TGTGCCAGCAGCTTGATATCCGGGATCTCTGGAAACACCATATATTTT. Translating gives CASSLISGISGNTIYF.

This rearrangement joins TRBV28 to TRBJ2-2; D uncertain. Germline loops: CDR1 MDHEN, CDR2 SYDVKM. With 7 bases removed from V and 2 bases from J, the gap between germline ends came to 5 bases. This CDR3 comprises 12 residues. The CDR3 DNA is TGTGCCAGCACCCCTAACACCGGGGAGCTGTTTTTT. It encodes CASTPNTGELFF.

The rearrangement links TRBV11-2 to TRBJ1-4; 7 bases line up with TRBD1. V shed 3 bases and J 8 bases; nucleotides not matched to a gene: 9. The CDR3 spans 15 residues. CDR1 SGHAT and CDR2 FQNNGV come from the germline V gene. Here the CDR3 reads CASSFLTGVGEKLFF. The CDR3 DNA is TGTGCCAGCAGCTTCCTAACAGGGGTGGGCGAAAAACTGTTTTTT.

The chain links TRBV6-6 to TRBJ1-3, with a tentative D call TRBD1 (6 bases). V dropped 3 bases and J dropped 4 bases, with 10 bases sitting between them. CDR3 length: 14 amino acids. Per the germline V gene, CDR1 is MNHNY and CDR2 is SVGAGI (reference sequence). CDR3 in amino acids: CASSYRDRGNTIYF. DNA of the CDR3: TGTGCCAGCAGTTATAGAGACAGGGGAAACACCATATATTTT.

This chain's CDR3 is CASGGGGIVTEAFF. The CDR3 region has the DNA TGTGCCAGCGGGGGAGGGGGGATCGTTACTGAAGCTTTCTTT. This chain uses TRBV6-5 with TRBJ1-1, with TRBD1 as a possible D gene (6 bases). Germline V gene lookup returns CDR1 MNHEY and CDR2 SVGAGI. CDR3 length: 14 amino acids. The V end lost 8 bases, the J end lost 5 bases, and 18 bases lay between the germline ends.

The CDR3 loop reads CASRSGGSSYNEQFF. The CDR3 nucleotides read TGTGCCAGCAGATCGGGGGGGAGCTCCTACAATGAGCAGTTCTTC. V gene TRBV5-5 combines with J gene TRBJ2-1; 8 nucleotides align to TRBD2. CDR1 and CDR2 (germline): SGHKS, YYEKEE (reference sequence). Trimming at V came to 5 bases and at J to 0 bases, leaving 4 bases not matched to a gene. The CDR3 totals 15 residues.

The V and J genes are TRBV6-1 and TRBJ2-1; 14 bases are a match to TRBD2. The CDR3 contains 14 residues. The germline V gene encodes CDR1 MNHNS and CDR2 SASEGT. CDR3 sequence: CATAGTSGSGEQFF. The CDR3 bases are TGTGCTACCGCCGGGACTAGCGGGAGTGGTGAGCAGTTCTTC.

This rearrangement joins TRBV2 to TRBJ1-3, with TRBD1 matching over 7 bases. Germline assignment: CDR1 SNHLY and CDR2 FYNNEI. The length of the CDR3 is 14 residues. V dropped 5 bases and J dropped 4; count of bases not matched to a gene: 5. The CDR3: CASSWTGAGNTIYF. The CDR3 DNA follows: TGTGCCAGCAGTTGGACAGGAGCCGGAAACACCATATATTTT.

V gene TRBV5-1 combines with J gene TRBJ2-1, with 14 bases lining up with TRBD2. Germline values: CDR1 SGHRS, CDR2 YFSETQ. The CDR3 runs to 18 residues. With 4 bases clipped from V and 8 bases from J, the junction kept 14 bases outside the gene matches. CDR3 coding DNA: TGCGCCAGCAGCGGGAGGGGTGGGACTAGCGGGAGTACCCATGAGCAGTTCTTC. As protein: CASSGRGGTSGSTHEQFF.

The chain uses TRBV4-3 and TRBJ1-1; the match to TRBD1 covers 7 bases. Germline CDR1 LGHNA, CDR2 YSLEER. The CDR3 is 15 residues long. The trim removed 1 base at V and 6 bases at J, leaving 8 bases unmatched. The CDR3 reads CASSQGAGTASEAFF. CDR3 DNA: TGCGCCAGCAGCCAAGGGGCCGGGACAGCCTCTGAAGCTTTCTTT.

The V call is TRBV19, the J call TRBJ2-1; maybe TRBD2 (6 bases). From germline, CDR1 is LNHDA and CDR2 SQIVND (reference sequence). Trimming left V 4 bases short and J 3 bases short, with 10 bases between. The CDR3 sequence is 14 residues long. The DNA for the CDR3 is TGTGCCAGTAGTAAAGGGACTTACTACAATGAGCAGTTCTTC. Translation: CASSKGTYYNEQFF.

The J gene is TRBJ2-3, the V gene TRBV6-5; perhaps TRBD1 as D (6 bases). CDR1 and CDR2 (germline): MNHEY, SVGAGI. Trimming took 4 bases from V and 6 from J, leaving 14 bases between them. The CDR3 length is 14 residues. In DNA, the CDR3 is TGTGCCAGCAGTTCACTAGGGGGTCAGGATACGCAGTATTTT. This translates into CASSSLGGQDTQYF.

This sequence joins TRBV5-1 and TRBJ1-2, with D possibly matching TRBD1 (6 bases). CDR1 is SGHRS and CDR2 is YFSETQ in the germline V gene. The CDR3 spans 15 residues. Trimming left V 2 bases short and J 0 bases short, with 11 bases between. The DNA for the CDR3 is TGCGCCAGCAGCTTAGTCAGGGGCGCTAACTATGGCTACACCTTC. As protein: CASSLVRGANYGYTF.

The chain is built from TRBV15 and TRBJ2-1; 8 nucleotides match TRBD2. Trimming removed 0 bases from V and 4 bases from J; junction bases left unmatched: 14. CDR1 LNHNV and CDR2 YYDKDF come from the germline V gene (reference sequence). The CDR3 loop spans 19 amino acids. The CDR3 DNA is TGTGCCACCAGCAGAGATAGAGGCGGGGGCGCGGGGGGTTACAATGAGCAGTTCTTC. This translates into CATSRDRGGGAGGYNEQFF.

The chain has TRBV29-1 and TRBJ2-5; D perhaps matches TRBD2 (6 bases). The CDR3 is made up of 12 amino acids. V lost 0 bases, J lost 4 bases, and 6 bases lay in between. Germline assignment: CDR1 SQVTM and CDR2 ANQGSEA. This CDR3 is CSVEEGGETQYF. CDR3 DNA sequence: TGCAGCGTTGAAGAGGGGGGAGAGACCCAGTACTTC.

V is TRBV19 and J is TRBJ1-4, with 7 bases that match TRBD1. The CDR3 runs to 16 residues. Trimming cost V 2 bases and J 0 bases; bases outside gene matches: 3. CDR1 LNHDA and CDR2 SQIVND come from the germline V gene (reference sequence). The CDR3 sequence is CASSITGVATNEKLFF. Written as DNA, the CDR3 is TGTGCCAGTAGTATAACAGGGGTGGCAACTAATGAAAAACTGTTTTTT.

The V call is TRBV14, the J call TRBJ2-3; 7 bases match TRBD2. The CDR3 is 20 residues long. V lost 1 base, J lost 2 bases, and 18 bases stayed unmatched. Germline values: CDR1 SGHDN, CDR2 FVKESK. The CDR3 bases are TGTGCCAGCAGCCAAGCGGCTTTCGGGGAGCTAGAGCGGGACACAGATACGCAGTATTTT. It is translated as CASSQAAFGELERDTDTQYF.

The chain is built from TRBV5-1 and TRBJ2-3; 8 bases are a match to TRBD1. Germline CDR1 SGHRS, CDR2 YFSETQ. The trim removed 1 base at V and 1 base at J, leaving 5 bases unmatched. The CDR3 covers 16 residues. CDR3 sequence (DNA): TGCGCCAGCAGCTTGCCAGGGGGCGTAGGCACAGATACGCAGTATTTT. Protein sequence: CASSLPGGVGTDTQYF.

The gene calls are TRBV4-1 and TRBJ2-1; 8 bases agree with TRBD2. The V gene's germline CDR1 is MGHRA and CDR2 YSYEKL. The length of the CDR3 is 14 residues. V dropped 3 bases and J dropped 6; count of bases not matched to a gene: 4. CDR3: CASSQATSGNEQFF. CDR3 in DNA: TGCGCCAGCAGCCAGGCTACTAGCGGCAATGAGCAGTTCTTC.

A note on this clone: Because the CDR3 is missing its conserved closing phenylalanine or tryptophan, this is likely a read error. The DNA is left out, because the CDR3 cannot be placed on it with certainty; the CDR3 is given as TCRdb lists it. This chain connects TRBV6-1 to TRBJ1-2; no DNA check was done on the table's D call, TRBD1. The CDR3 region is 13 residues in length, termini included. Germline lookup yields CDR1 MNHNS and CDR2 SASEGT. The CDR3 sequence: CASTARDRGQATA.

V gene TRBV5-4 combines with J gene TRBJ2-2, with 7 nucleotides matching TRBD1. V trimming: 2 bases; J trimming: 3 bases; junction bases outside the gene matches: 7. This CDR3 spans 16 amino acids. Per germline, CDR1 SGHNT and CDR2 YYREEE (reference sequence). The CDR3 loop is CASSLDNRGDTGELFF. The CDR3 DNA follows: TGTGCCAGCAGCTTAGACAACAGGGGTGACACCGGGGAGCTGTTTTTT.